This TCR beta chain is from a study of graft-versus-host responses after intestinal transplantation. Study-wide points: Those patients showing graft-donor T cell macrochimerism displayed high graft-versus-host to host-versus-graft clonal ratios in allografts. The recipient marrow held GvH clones, and some of them showed up first in ileum or blood.

Profiling relied on immunoSEQ multiplex PCR, and the TCRdb table lists in-frame clones only, not all of them. The sample includes tens of thousands of clones, roughly 90% of them seen just once. On this clone itself: The antigen is unknown.

The TCR was taken from a human donor who was the organ donor for an intestinal transplant. The sequenced sample was unstimulated CD4+ T cells sorted from spleen or lymph node cells, obtained before transplant.

The CDR3: CASSGSQETQYF. The CDR3 DNA sequence: TGTGCCAGCAGCGGGAGCCAAGAGACCCAGTACTTC. V is TRBV6-1 and J is TRBJ2-5; a possible D gene is TRBD2 (6 bases). With 6 bases removed from V and 1 base from J, the gap between germline ends came to 6 bases. Germline CDR1 reads MNHNS; CDR2 reads SASEGT. CDR3 size: 12 residues.